This TCR beta chain was obtained from a study of cytomegalovirus exposure and HLA in healthy donors. Overall study findings and caveats: Most sequenced TCRs were rare (though some public TCRs occurred in many donors).

In regard to this clone: Its antigen remains unidentified.

The germline CDR1 and CDR2 sequences are SEHNR and FQNEAQ (reference sequence). Deletions cut 5 bases from V and 8 bases from J, with 16 bases between. This CDR3 contains 14 residues. The donors were in the roughly 120-subject validation cohort; that cohort was separate from the roughly 680-subject first cohort. Only in-frame clones appear in the TCRdb table, and some are missing; sequencing was by immunoSEQ multiplex PCR. The table has a few hundred thousand clones, around 91% seen once. The sequence was collected from a woman between 18 and 29 years old in good health and CMV-seronegative. The chain couples TRBV7-9 to TRBJ2-1, with a tentative D call TRBD1 (6 bases). Sequences were obtained from PBMCs. The chain's CDR3 is CASSTVTGSHEQFF. For the CDR3, the DNA is TGTGCCAGCAGCACCGTAACAGGGAGCCATGAGCAGTTCTTC.